The 31 T cell receptor beta chains listed next were all sequenced from one sample in a study of Graves' ophthalmopathy and Graves' hyperthyroidism. Scientists amplified the TCR beta CDR3 regions from RNA transcripts. Second-round multiplex PCR came after first-round RT-PCR with HTBI primers. TCRdb itself ran the multiplex PCR reads through MiXCR, one entry per CDR3 protein. The sample consists of over 650,000 distinct CDR3 sequences, about 38% of them appearing once. Source material: peripheral blood. The receptor source for this set is an adult man with Graves' ophthalmopathy.

This clonotype has a count of ten or more. The chain has TRBV7-8 and TRBJ1-5, with a tentative D call TRBD1 (5 bases). Trimming took off 1 base at V and 5 bases at J, with 15 bases between the two ends. CDR3 length equals 16 residues. Germline assignment: CDR1 SGHVS and CDR2 FQNEAQ. The CDR3 sequence is CASSLGPGGRDQPQHF. CDR3 sequence (DNA): TGTGCCAGCAGCTTAGGGCCCGGGGGGAGGGATCAGCCCCAGCATTTT.

The rearrangement links TRBV2 to TRBJ1-6; D perhaps matches TRBD1 (5 bases). In germline, CDR1 is SNHLY, CDR2 FYNNEI. The CDR3 covers 14 residues. V was clipped by 8 bases and J by 5 bases, with 13 bases between them. CDR3 protein: CASVPGLDNSPLHF. Here the CDR3 DNA reads TGTGCCAGCGTTCCGGGACTTGATAATTCACCCCTCCACTTT. Based on the CDR3 plus reference TRBV2 and TRBJ1-6, the full variable domain is EPEVTQTPSHQVTQMGQEVILRCVPISNHLYFYWYRQILGQKVEFLVSFYNNEISEKSEIFDDQFSVERPDGSNFTLKIRSTKLEDSAMYFCASVPGLDNSPLHFGNGTRLTVT.

The chain joins TRBV15 to TRBJ2-7; 7 nucleotides line up with TRBD1. Germline V gene data show CDR1 as LNHNV and CDR2 as YYDKDF (reference sequence). CDR3 length: 13 amino acids. The V and J ends lost 9 bases and 3 bases, in that order; junction bases with no gene match: 8. DNA of the CDR3: TGTGCCACACGACAGGGCAGGGTCTACGAGCAGTACTTC. Its translation: CATRQGRVYEQYF.

This clonotype occurred many times. J is TRBJ1-2 and V is TRBV29-1; maybe TRBD1 (5 bases). There are 14 residues in the CDR3. Trimming stripped 3 bases from V and 2 bases from J, with 13 bases between. Germline-derived CDR1 and CDR2 are SQVTM and ANQGSEA. The CDR3, as DNA: TGCAGCGTTGACTATGGGGCGGGAAACTATGGCTACACCTTC. Amino acid sequence: CSVDYGAGNYGYTF.

This clonotype was found many times. The chain employs TRBV2 and TRBJ1-5; the D is unclear. Germline CDR1 SNHLY, CDR2 FYNNEI. The V and J ends lost 6 bases and 6 bases respectively, with 15 bases between them. This CDR3 is 14 amino acids long. CDR3 DNA: TGTGCCAGCAGCCTCCCCCCAGAGGGTCAGCCCCAGCATTTT. Translating it yields CASSLPPEGQPQHF.

The chain recombines TRBV28 with TRBJ2-5, with D perhaps matching TRBD1 (6 bases). The germline CDR1 and CDR2 sequences are MDHEN and SYDVKM. V was trimmed by 2 bases and J by 3 bases, leaving 10 bases between them. CDR3 length: 14 amino acids. The CDR3 reads CASSLTGSEETQYF. The DNA of the CDR3 is TGTGCCAGCAGTTTAACAGGGAGTGAAGAGACCCAGTACTTC.

The chain is built from TRBV10-3 and TRBJ1-5; weak D call: TRBD1 (5 bases). Germline CDR1 and CDR2: ENHRY and SYGVKD. V dropped 3 bases and J dropped 2 bases, with 11 bases sitting between them. This CDR3 comprises 15 residues. CDR3: CAISEQDIGNQPQHF. The CDR3 DNA sequence: TGTGCCATCAGTGAACAGGATATCGGCAATCAGCCCCAGCATTTT.

In its sample, this clonotype was seen a few times. The chain joins TRBV11-2 to TRBJ2-7; possibly TRBD1 for D (6 bases). Germline lookup yields CDR1 SGHAT and CDR2 FQNNGV. This CDR3 is 14 amino acids long. The V end lost 0 bases, the J end lost 6 bases, and 12 bases lay between the germline ends. In nucleotides, the CDR3 is TGTGCCAGCAGCTTAGACAGGGGCGGCAGCGAGCAGTACTTC. Protein sequence: CASSLDRGGSEQYF.

The V call is TRBV10-3, the J call TRBJ1-1; 9 bases are a match to TRBD1. This CDR3 spans 13 amino acids. Per germline, CDR1 ENHRY and CDR2 SYGVKD. Trimming took 8 bases from V and 7 from J; bases not matched to a gene: 8. The CDR3 region is CAIGSPGQGEAFF. CDR3 coding DNA: TGTGCCATCGGCTCACCGGGACAGGGTGAAGCTTTCTTT.

This rearrangement joins TRBV7-6 to TRBJ1-1; tentatively, D is TRBD1 (5 bases). The length of the CDR3 is 15 residues. Germline CDR1 is SGHVS and CDR2 is FNYEAQ. The V end was cut by 5 bases, the J end by 4 bases, with 17 bases between. CDR3 residues: CASSPRGAGGTEAFF. The CDR3 DNA is TGTGCCAGCAGCCCCCGAGGGGCGGGCGGCACTGAAGCTTTCTTT.

The genes are TRBV4-1 and TRBJ2-5; D perhaps matches TRBD2 (5 bases). This CDR3 is 15 amino acids long. The V end lost 0 bases, the J end lost 0 bases, and 8 bases lay between the germline ends. Germline values: CDR1 MGHRA, CDR2 YSYEKL. The CDR3 region has the DNA TGCGCCAGCAGCCAAGATCGAGGGTACCAAGAGACCCAGTACTTC. This codes for CASSQDRGYQETQYF.

This clonotype has ten or more counts. The CDR3 here is CASRAQGPEQYF. The CDR3 DNA reads TGTGCCAGCAGGGCTCAGGGTCCCGAGCAGTACTTC. The chain links TRBV25-1 to TRBJ2-7; tentatively, D is TRBD1 (5 bases). The CDR3 runs 12 residues. V lost 6 bases and J 6 bases, leaving 12 bases between the germline ends. Germline CDR1 is MGHDK and CDR2 is SYGVNS.

There are many counts of this clonotype. The gene calls are TRBV7-9 and TRBJ1-5; D uncertain. Germline CDR1 is SEHNR and CDR2 is FQNEAQ (reference sequence). CDR3 length equals 15 residues. V gave up 1 base and J gave up 0 bases, with 7 bases separating them. In nucleotides, the CDR3 is TGTGCCAGCAGCTTAGGGACGGATAGCAATCAGCCCCAGCATTTT. Translation: CASSLGTDSNQPQHF.

This clonotype was seen only a few times. The chain carries TRBV16 and TRBJ1-3; no definite D call. Germline V CDR1 and CDR2: KGHSY, FQNENV. The CDR3 loop spans 14 amino acids. The V and J ends lost 0 bases and 4 bases respectively, with 7 bases between them. This CDR3 is CASSQSGDGNTIYF. As DNA, the CDR3 is TGTGCCAGCAGCCAATCAGGAGACGGAAACACCATATATTTT.

Details on this clonotype: Since a much larger clone is just one base distant, this may be a read error. This chain joins TRBV19 and TRBJ1-1, with D possibly matching TRBD1 (5 bases). Per the germline V gene, CDR1 is LNHDA and CDR2 is SQIVND (reference sequence). This CDR3 region has 12 residues. CDR3 residues: CAGSNAGPEAFF. CDR3 in DNA: TGTGCCGGTAGTAATGCGGGGCCTGAAGCTTTCTTT.

CDR3 sequence: CASSADRANTGELFF. As DNA, the CDR3 is TGTGCCAGCAGTGCAGACAGGGCGAACACCGGGGAGCTGTTTTTT. The rearrangement uses TRBV25-1 and TRBJ2-2, with 7 bases lining up with TRBD1. This CDR3 region has 15 residues. Trimming at V came to 4 bases and at J to 0 bases, leaving 2 bases not matched to a gene. Germline CDR1 reads MGHDK; CDR2 reads SYGVNS.

The chain's CDR3 is CATKSSGKRSGANVLTF. CDR3 bases: TGTGCCACCAAAAGCTCGGGGAAACGCTCTGGGGCCAACGTCCTGACTTTC. The rearrangement uses TRBV24-1 and TRBJ2-6, with D perhaps matching TRBD2 (5 bases). The germline V gene encodes CDR1 KGHDR and CDR2 SFDVKD. V gave up 8 bases and J gave up 0 bases, with 16 bases separating them. The CDR3 extends over 17 amino acids.

This clonotype was counted ten times or more. The rearrangement joins TRBV10-3 to TRBJ1-6, with unresolved D. Trimming took off 2 bases at V and 0 bases at J, with 5 bases between the two ends. CDR3 length: 15 amino acids. Germline V CDR1 and CDR2: ENHRY, SYGVKD. This CDR3 reads CAISEESSYNSPLHF. CDR3 DNA: TGTGCCATCAGTGAGGAGAGCTCCTATAATTCACCCCTCCACTTT.

The chain carries TRBV20-1 and TRBJ2-5, with a tentative D call TRBD1 (6 bases). V lost 3 bases and J 5 bases, leaving 22 bases between the germline ends. There are 16 residues in the CDR3. Germline V lookup: CDR1 DFQATT, CDR2 SNEGSKA (reference sequence). CDR3 coding DNA: TGCAGTGCTAGTGGTTTTCGGCCAGGGGTAGGGGAGACCCAGTACTTC. This sequence encodes CSASGFRPGVGETQYF.

The chain carries TRBV5-1 and TRBJ1-2; 7 bases map to TRBD1. Germline V lookup: CDR1 SGHRS, CDR2 YFSETQ. The CDR3 has 13 amino acids. After removal of 0 bases from V and 8 bases from J, the junction contained 4 bases not matched to a gene. This CDR3 reads CASSLETGWGYTF. CDR3 nucleotide sequence: TGCGCCAGCAGCTTGGAGACAGGGTGGGGCTACACCTTC. Full variable domain (rest looked up from reference TRBV5-1 and TRBJ1-2): KAGVTQTPRYLIKTRGQQVTLSCSPISGHRSVSWYQQTPGQGLQFLFEYFSETQRNKGNFPGRFSGRQFSNSRSEMNVSTLELGDSALYLCASSLETGWGYTFGSGTRLTVV.

This clonotype was detected only a few times. One junction end does not reproduce the germline sequence, and a read error may be involved. V gene TRBV7-2 combines with J gene TRBJ2-6; 8 positions match TRBD1. This CDR3 region has 18 residues. Germline lookup yields CDR1 SGHTA and CDR2 FQGNSA. CDR3 loop: CASSQVGRGLSGANVLTF. The CDR3 bases are TGCGCCAGCAGCCAAGTGGGCAGGGGGCTCTCTGGGGCCAACGTCCTGACTTTC. Filled out from reference TRBV7-2 and TRBJ2-6, the complete variable domain reads GAGVSQSPSNKVTEKGKDVELRCDPISGHTALYWYRQSLGQGLEFLIYFQGNSAPDKSGLPSDRFSAERTGGSVSTLTIQRTQQEDSAVYLCASSQVGRGLSGANVLTFGAGSRLTVL.

V is TRBV25-1 and J is TRBJ2-7; 8 bases fit TRBD2. The germline gives CDR1 MGHDK, CDR2 SYGVNS. The CDR3 consists of 13 residues. The CDR3 is CARIVAGFSEQYF. The DNA of the CDR3 is TGTGCTAGAATCGTAGCGGGATTTTCGGAGCAGTACTTC.

In this sample, this clonotype turned up many times. The V call is TRBV24-1, the J call TRBJ2-2, with D hard to call. The CDR3 spans 15 residues. Germline V lookup: CDR1 KGHDR, CDR2 SFDVKD. The V end lost 2 bases, the J end lost 4 bases, and 10 bases lay between the germline ends. The CDR3 spells CATSDSETVTGELFF. CDR3 coding DNA: TGTGCCACCAGTGATTCGGAAACGGTCACCGGGGAGCTGTTTTTT.

Remarks on this clonotype: This may stem from a read error, because a much larger clone lies one nucleotide away. The chain joins TRBV7-9 to TRBJ1-5, with D hard to call. CDR1 and CDR2 (germline): SEHNR, FQNEAQ (reference sequence). The CDR3 runs 16 residues. This chain's CDR3 is CASSSPTPYSNQPRHF. CDR3 coding DNA: TGTGCCAGCAGCTCTCCGACACCCTATAGCAATCAGCCCCGGCATTTT. Full variable domain (missing parts from reference TRBV7-9 and TRBJ1-5): DTGVSQNPRHKITKRGQNVTFRCDPISEHNRLYWYRQTLGQGPEFLTYFQNEAQLEKSRLLSDRFSAERPKGSFSTLEIQRTEQGDSAMYLCASSSPTPYSNQPRHFGDGTRLSIL.

About this clonotype itself: Just one base apart from a much larger clone, this may be a read error. The chain is built from TRBV29-1 and TRBJ1-1, with unresolved D. This CDR3 contains 12 residues. Trimming cost V 5 bases and J 4 bases, with 11 bases left between them. Germline lookup yields CDR1 SQVTM and CDR2 ANQGSEA. The CDR3 is CSVCPPGTEAFF. The CDR3 DNA reads as TGCAGCGTTTGTCCCCCGGGCACTGAAGCTTTCTTT.

Turning to this clonotype: This clone may be a read error of a much larger clone one base away. The rearrangement links TRBV5-5 to TRBJ2-5; D is perhaps TRBD2 (5 bases). The V gene's germline CDR1 is SGHKS and CDR2 YYEKEE (reference sequence). This CDR3 spans 13 amino acids. The CDR3 loop is CASSLEVGKTQYF. Here the CDR3 DNA reads TGCGCCAGCAGCTTGGAGGTTGGGAAGACCCAGTACTTC. Full variable domain (remainder filled in from reference TRBV5-5 and TRBJ2-5): DAGVTQSPTHLIKTRGQQVTLRCSPISGHKSVSWYQQVLGQGPQFIFQYYEKEERGRGNFPDRFSARQFPNYSSELNVNALLLGDSALYLCASSLEVGKTQYFGPGTRLLVL.

The CDR3 sequence is CASSQGQDRDHEQYF. CDR3 nucleotide sequence: TGTGCCAGCAGCCAAGGTCAGGACAGGGACCATGAGCAGTACTTC. The rearrangement joins TRBV14 to TRBJ2-7, with 8 bases identical to TRBD1. Germline V gene lookup returns CDR1 SGHDN and CDR2 FVKESK. The CDR3 has 15 amino acids. V gave up 1 base and J gave up 7 bases; unmatched junction bases: 9.

A remark on this clonotype: Its ends do not fully match the called genes, so a read error is possible. The chain links TRBV7-2 to TRBJ2-5, with D perhaps TRBD2 (6 bases). The CDR3 is 13 amino acids. Germline CDR1 SGHTA, CDR2 FQGNSA. The CDR3 region is CAGSLSGEETQYF. CDR3 bases: TGTGCCGGCAGCTTGTCGGGAGAAGAGACCCAGTACTTC.

This clonotype was observed a single time. A junction boundary mismatches the germline segment, possibly from a read error. The genes are TRBV7-7 and TRBJ1-4, with D unresolved. CDR3 length equals 18 residues. Germline values: CDR1 SSHAT, CDR2 FNYEAQ (reference sequence). CDR3 DNA: TGTGCTAGCAGCTCCGGGTCCTGGTCCTTCGCAACTAATGAAAAACTGTTTTTT. Residues: CASSSGSWSFATNEKLFF.

J is TRBJ2-3 and V is TRBV5-1, with 7 nucleotides matching TRBD2. The CDR3 is 14 residues long. The germline CDR1 and CDR2 sequences are SGHRS and YFSETQ. After removal of 6 bases from V and 1 base from J, the junction contained 5 bases not matched to a gene. CDR3 coding DNA: TGCGCCAGCAAAGGGCTAGCGGGCACAGATACGCAGTATTTT. Translating it yields CASKGLAGTDTQYF.

V and J are TRBV7-2 and TRBJ1-1; a possible D gene is TRBD1 (5 bases). CDR1 is SGHTA and CDR2 is FQGNSA in the germline V gene. The CDR3 runs to 14 residues. V was pared by 5 bases and J by 10 bases, with 20 bases between. The CDR3 is CASSPPGDVRRAFF. CDR3 DNA: TGTGCCAGCAGCCCCCCCGGGGACGTGAGAAGAGCTTTCTTT.